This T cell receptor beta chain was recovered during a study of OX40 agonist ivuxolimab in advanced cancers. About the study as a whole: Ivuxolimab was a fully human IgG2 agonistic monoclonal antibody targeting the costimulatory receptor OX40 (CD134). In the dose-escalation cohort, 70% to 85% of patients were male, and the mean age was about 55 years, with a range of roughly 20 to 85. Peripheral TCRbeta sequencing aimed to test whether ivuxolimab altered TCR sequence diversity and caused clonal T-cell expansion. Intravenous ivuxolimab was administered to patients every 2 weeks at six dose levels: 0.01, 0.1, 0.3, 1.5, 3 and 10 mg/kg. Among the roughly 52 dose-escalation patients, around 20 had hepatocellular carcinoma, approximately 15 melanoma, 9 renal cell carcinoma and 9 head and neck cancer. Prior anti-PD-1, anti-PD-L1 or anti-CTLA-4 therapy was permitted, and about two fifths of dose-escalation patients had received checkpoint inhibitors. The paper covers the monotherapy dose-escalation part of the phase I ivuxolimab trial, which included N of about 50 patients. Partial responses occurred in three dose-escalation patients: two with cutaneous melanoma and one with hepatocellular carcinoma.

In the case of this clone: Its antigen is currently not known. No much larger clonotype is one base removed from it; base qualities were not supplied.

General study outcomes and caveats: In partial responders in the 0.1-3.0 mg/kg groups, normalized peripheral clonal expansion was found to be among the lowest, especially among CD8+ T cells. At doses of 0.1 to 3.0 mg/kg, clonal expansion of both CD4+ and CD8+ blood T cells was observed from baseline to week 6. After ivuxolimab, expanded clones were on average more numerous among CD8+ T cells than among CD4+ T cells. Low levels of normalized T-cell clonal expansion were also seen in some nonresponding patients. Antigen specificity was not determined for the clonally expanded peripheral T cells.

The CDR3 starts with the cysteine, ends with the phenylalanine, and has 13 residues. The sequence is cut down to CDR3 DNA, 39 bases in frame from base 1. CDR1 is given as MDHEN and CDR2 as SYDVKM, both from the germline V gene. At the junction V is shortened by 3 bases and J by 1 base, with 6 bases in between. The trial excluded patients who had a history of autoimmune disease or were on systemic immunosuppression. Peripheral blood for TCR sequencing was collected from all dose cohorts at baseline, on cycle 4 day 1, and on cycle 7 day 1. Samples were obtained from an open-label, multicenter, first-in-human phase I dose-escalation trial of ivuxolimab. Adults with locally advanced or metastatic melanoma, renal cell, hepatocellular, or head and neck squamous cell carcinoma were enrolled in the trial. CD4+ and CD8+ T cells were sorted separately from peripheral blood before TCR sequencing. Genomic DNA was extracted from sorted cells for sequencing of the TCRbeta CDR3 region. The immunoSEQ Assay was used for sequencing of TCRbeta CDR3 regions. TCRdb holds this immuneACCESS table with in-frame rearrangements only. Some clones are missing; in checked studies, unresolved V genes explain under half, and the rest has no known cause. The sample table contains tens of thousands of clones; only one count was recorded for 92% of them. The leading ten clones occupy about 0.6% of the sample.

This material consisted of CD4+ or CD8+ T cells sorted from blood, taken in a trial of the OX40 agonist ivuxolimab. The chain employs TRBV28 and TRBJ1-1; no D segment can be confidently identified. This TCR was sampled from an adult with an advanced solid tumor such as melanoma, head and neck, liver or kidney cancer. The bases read TGTGCCAGCAGTTTTTTGAAGAACACTGAAGCTTTCTTT. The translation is CASSFLKNTEAFF.